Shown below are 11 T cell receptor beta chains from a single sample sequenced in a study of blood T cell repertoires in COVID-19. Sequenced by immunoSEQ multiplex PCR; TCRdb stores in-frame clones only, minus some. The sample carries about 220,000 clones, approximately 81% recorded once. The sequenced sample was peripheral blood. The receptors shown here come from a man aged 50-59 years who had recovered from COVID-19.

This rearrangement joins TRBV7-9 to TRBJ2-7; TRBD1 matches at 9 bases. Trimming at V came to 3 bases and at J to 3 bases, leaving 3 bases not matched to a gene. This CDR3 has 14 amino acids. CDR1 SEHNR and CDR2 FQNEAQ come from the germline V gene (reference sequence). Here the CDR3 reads CASSFGTGIYEQYF. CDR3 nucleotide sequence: TGTGCCAGCAGCTTTGGGACAGGGATCTACGAGCAGTACTTC.

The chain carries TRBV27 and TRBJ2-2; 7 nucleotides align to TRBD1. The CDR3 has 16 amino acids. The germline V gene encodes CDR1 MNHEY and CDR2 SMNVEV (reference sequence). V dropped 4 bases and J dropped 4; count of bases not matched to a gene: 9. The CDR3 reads CASSSPDRSGTGELFF. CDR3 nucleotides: TGTGCCAGCAGTTCTCCGGACAGGTCGGGCACCGGGGAGCTGTTTTTT.

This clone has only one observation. The DNA for the CDR3 is TGCGCCAGCAGCTTGGGACCGGGGGTGGGAACCCAAGAGACCCAGTACTTC. Protein product: CASSLGPGVGTQETQYF. The V and J genes are TRBV5-1 and TRBJ2-5; tentative D call: TRBD2 (6 bases). Trimming removed 0 bases from V and 1 base from J, with 16 bases in between. The CDR3 loop spans 17 amino acids. Per germline, CDR1 SGHRS and CDR2 YFSETQ.

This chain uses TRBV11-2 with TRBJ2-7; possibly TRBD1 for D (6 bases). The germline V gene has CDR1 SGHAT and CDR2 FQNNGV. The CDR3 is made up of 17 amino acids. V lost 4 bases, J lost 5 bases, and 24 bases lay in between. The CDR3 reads CASSSYASRTRTDEQYF. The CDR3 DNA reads TGTGCCAGCAGCTCTTACGCCTCCCGGACTCGGACAGACGAGCAGTACTTC.

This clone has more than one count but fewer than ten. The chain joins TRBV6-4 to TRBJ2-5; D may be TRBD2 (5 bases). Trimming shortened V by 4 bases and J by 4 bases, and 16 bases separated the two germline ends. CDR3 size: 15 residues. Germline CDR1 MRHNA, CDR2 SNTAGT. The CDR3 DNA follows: TGTGCCAGCAGTGCCGGAGGTCGTCCGCGAGAGACCCAGTACTTC. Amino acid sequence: CASSAGGRPRETQYF.

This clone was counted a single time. The CDR3 nucleotides are TGTGCCAGCAGCTTGGATGGAGGGGGCGGTCAGCCCCAGCATTTT. Its translation is CASSLDGGGGQPQHF. This chain connects TRBV5-4 to TRBJ1-5, with 7 bases lining up with TRBD1. V trimming: 0 bases; J trimming: 6 bases; junction bases outside the gene matches: 6. Germline CDR1 is SGHNT and CDR2 is YYREEE (reference sequence). This CDR3 region has 15 residues.

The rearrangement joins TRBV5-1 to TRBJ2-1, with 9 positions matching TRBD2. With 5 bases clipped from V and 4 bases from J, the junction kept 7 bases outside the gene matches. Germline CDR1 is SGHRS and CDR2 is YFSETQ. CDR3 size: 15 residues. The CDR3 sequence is CASSSGLARYNEQFF. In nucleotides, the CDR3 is TGCGCCAGCAGTTCGGGACTAGCACGTTACAATGAGCAGTTCTTC.

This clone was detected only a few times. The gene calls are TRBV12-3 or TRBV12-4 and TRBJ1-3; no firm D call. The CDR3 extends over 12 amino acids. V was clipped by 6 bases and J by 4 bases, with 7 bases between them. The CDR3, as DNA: TGTGCCAGCAGGGCTCCAGGAAACACCATATATTTT. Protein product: CASRAPGNTIYF.

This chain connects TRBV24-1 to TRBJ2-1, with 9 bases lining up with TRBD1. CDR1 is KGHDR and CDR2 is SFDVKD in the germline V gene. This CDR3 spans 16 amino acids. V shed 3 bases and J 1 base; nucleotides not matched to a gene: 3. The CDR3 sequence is CATSDPGTGSYNEQFF. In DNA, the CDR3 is TGTGCCACCAGTGATCCAGGGACAGGGTCCTACAATGAGCAGTTCTTC.

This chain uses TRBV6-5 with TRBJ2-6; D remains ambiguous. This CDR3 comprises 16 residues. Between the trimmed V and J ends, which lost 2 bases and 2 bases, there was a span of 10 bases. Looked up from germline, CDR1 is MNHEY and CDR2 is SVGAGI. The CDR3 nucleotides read TGTGCCAGCAGTTACAGTCTGAGCCCTGGGGCCAACGTCCTGACTTTC. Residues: CASSYSLSPGANVLTF.

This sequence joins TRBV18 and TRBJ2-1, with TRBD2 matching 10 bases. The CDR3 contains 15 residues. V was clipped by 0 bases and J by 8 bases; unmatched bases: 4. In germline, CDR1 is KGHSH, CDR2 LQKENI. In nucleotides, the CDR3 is TGTGCCAGCTCACCACCGGTGGGACTAGCGCATGAGCAGTTCTTC. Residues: CASSPPVGLAHEQFF.